The sequence of this TCR beta chain was determined in a study of CD8 T cells in ankylosing spondylitis. Broader study findings: Some of these motif variants have turned up before, in reports on reactive arthritis synovial fluid and blood. Disease-associated clones were reportedly significantly overrepresented in matched ankylosing spondylitis synovial fluid. For ankylosing spondylitis blood, a TCR beta motif of 7 or 8 highly homologous variants appeared characteristic.

CDR3 length: 14 residues. Germline values: CDR1 SGHTA, CDR2 FQGTGA. V lost 4 bases, J lost 0 bases, and 7 bases lay in between. Making the TCR beta libraries involved quantitative 5'-RACE with molecular barcodes. TCRdb recomputed calls from the 5' RACE reads with MiXCR, one row per CDR3 protein. This table holds fewer than 550,000 distinct CDR3 sequences, approximately 5% found once. In this sample, this clonotype turned up a few times. Its antigen is not identified. The source is a male donor with ankylosing spondylitis. The chain carries TRBV7-3 and TRBJ2-1; D perhaps matches TRBD2 (6 bases). The sample taken for sequencing was blood, either unsorted or a sorted T cell fraction (not recorded which). CDR3 DNA sequence: TGTGCCAGCAGCTCGACTAGCTCCTACAATGAGCAGTTCTTC. It codes for CASSSTSSYNEQFF. Based on the CDR3 plus reference TRBV7-3 and TRBJ2-1, the full variable domain is GAGVSQTPSNKVTEKGKYVELRCDPISGHTALYWYRQSLGQGPEFLIYFQGTGAADDSGLPNDRFFAVRPEGSVSTLKIQRTERGDSAVYLCASSSTSSYNEQFFGPGTRLTVL.